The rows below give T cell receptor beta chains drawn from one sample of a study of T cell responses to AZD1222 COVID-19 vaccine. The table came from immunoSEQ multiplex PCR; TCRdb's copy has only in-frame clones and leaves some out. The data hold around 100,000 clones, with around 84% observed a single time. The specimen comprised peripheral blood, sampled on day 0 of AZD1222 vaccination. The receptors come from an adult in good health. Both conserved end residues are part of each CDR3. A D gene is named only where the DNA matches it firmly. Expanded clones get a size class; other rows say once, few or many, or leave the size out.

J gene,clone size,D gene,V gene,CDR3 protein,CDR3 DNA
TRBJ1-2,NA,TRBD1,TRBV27,CATSDRGHGYTF,TGTGCCACCTCGGACAGGGGGCATGGCTACACCTTC
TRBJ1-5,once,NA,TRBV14,CASSVERVSCNQPQHF,TGTGCCAGCAGCGTTGAAAGGGTGAGTTGCAATCAGCCCCAGCATTTT
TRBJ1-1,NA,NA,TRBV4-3,CASSQDDPANGDTEAFF,TGCGCCAGCAGCCAAGATGACCCAGCAAACGGGGACACTGAAGCTTTCTTT
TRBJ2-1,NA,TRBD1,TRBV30,CAWGLGRGDRGRNEQFF,TGTGCCTGGGGCCTAGGGCGTGGGGACAGGGGAAGAAATGAGCAGTTCTTC
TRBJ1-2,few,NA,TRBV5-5,CASSPLTGMRGYTF,TGTGCCAGCAGCCCCCTTACAGGGATGAGGGGCTACACCTTC
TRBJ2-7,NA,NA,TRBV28,CASQGGLSSYEQYF,TGTGCCAGCCAGGGGGGACTGTCATCCTACGAGCAGTACTTC
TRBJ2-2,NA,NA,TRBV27,CASSLKQNTGELFF,TGTGCCAGCAGTTTAAAACAGAACACCGGGGAGCTGTTTTTT
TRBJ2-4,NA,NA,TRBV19,CASSIDGAGRNIQYF,TGTGCCAGTAGTATAGATGGGGCAGGCAGAAACATTCAGTACTTC
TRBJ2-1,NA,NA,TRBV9,CASSVGGPGQRGNEQFF,TGTGCCAGCAGCGTAGGGGGGCCAGGGCAAAGGGGCAATGAGCAGTTCTTC
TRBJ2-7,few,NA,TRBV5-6,CASSRNSRGPGQYF,TGTGCCAGCAGCCGCAACTCGCGGGGCCCCGGGCAGTACTTC
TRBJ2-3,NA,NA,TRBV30,CAWGVSSTDTQYF,TGTGCCTGGGGGGTGTCCAGCACAGATACGCAGTATTTT
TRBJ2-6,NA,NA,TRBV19,CASSSGGANVLTF,TGTGCCAGTAGTTCGGGAGGGGCCAACGTCCTGACTTTC
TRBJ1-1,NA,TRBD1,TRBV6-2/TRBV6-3,CASSYHTGTGRKDTEAFF,TGTGCCAGCAGTTATCACACCGGGACAGGACGTAAAGACACTGAAGCTTTCTTT
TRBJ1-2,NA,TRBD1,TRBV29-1,CSVEDRGPYGYTF,TGCAGCGTTGAAGACAGGGGGCCCTATGGCTACACCTTC
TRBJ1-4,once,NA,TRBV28,CASSPQGDEKLFF,TGTGCCAGCAGCCCACAGGGAGATGAAAAACTGTTTTTT
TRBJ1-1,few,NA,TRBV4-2,CASTQGNTEAFF,TGTGCCAGCACCCAGGGAAACACTGAAGCTTTCTTT
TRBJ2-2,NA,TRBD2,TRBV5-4,CASSLATSGRWRGTGELFF,TGTGCCAGCAGCTTAGCGACTAGCGGGAGGTGGCGGGGCACCGGGGAGCTGTTTTTT
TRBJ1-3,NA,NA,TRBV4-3,CASSRTTGGNTIYF,TGCGCCAGCAGCCGGACAACAGGGGGAAACACCATATATTTT
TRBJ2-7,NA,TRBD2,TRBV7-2,CASSSARNPRGGRAYEQYF,TGTGCCAGCAGCTCCGCCCGGAACCCCCGCGGCGGGAGGGCGTACGAGCAGTACTTC
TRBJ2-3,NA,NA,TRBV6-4,CASSDSVFDTQYF,TGTGCCAGCAGTGACTCCGTTTTCGATACGCAGTATTTT
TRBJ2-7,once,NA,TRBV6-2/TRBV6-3,CASSYLSGFLAYEQYF,TGTGCCAGCAGTTACTTGTCAGGGTTCCTCGCTTACGAGCAGTACTTC
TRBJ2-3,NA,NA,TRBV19,CASGSRRQSSTDTQYF,TGTGCCAGTGGGAGTAGGAGGCAGTCTAGCACAGATACGCAGTATTTT
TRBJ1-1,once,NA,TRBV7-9,CASSWEGYTEAFF,TGTGCCAGCAGCTGGGAGGGATACACTGAAGCTTTCTTT
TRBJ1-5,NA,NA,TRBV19,CASSPGQKNQPQHF,TGTGCCAGTAGTCCTGGACAGAAAAATCAGCCCCAGCATTTT
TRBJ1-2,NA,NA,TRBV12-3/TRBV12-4,CASSLRGSGGYTF,TGTGCCAGCAGTTTACGGGGTAGCGGGGGCTACACCTTC
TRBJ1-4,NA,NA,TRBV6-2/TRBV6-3,CASSLSEKLFF,TGTGCCAGCAGCCTTAGTGAAAAACTGTTTTTT
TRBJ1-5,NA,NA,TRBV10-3,CAISEARGQGQPQHF,TGTGCCATCAGTGAAGCCCGGGGGCAGGGTCAGCCCCAGCATTTT
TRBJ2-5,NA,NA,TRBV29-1,CSVGGRGETQYF,TGCAGCGTCGGTGGCAGGGGAGAGACCCAGTACTTC